This paragraph reports one T cell receptor beta chain. This record comes from a study of CD8+CD57+ T cells in acquired aplastic anemia. The patients chosen for sequencing had shown expansion of CD8+CD57+ cells (detected by flow cytometry). Germline CDR1 reads ENHRY; CDR2 reads SYGVKD. With V trimmed by 10 bases and J by 4 bases, 18 bases remained unmatched. The CDR3 sequence is 16 residues long. The template used for profiling TCR beta VDJ and CDR3 was genomic DNA. One entry per CDR3 protein results from TCRdb running MiXCR on the reads. Of 450,000 to 600,000 distinct CDR3 sequences listed, 25% to 40% are singletons.

The source of this sequence is a human donor with aplastic anemia. The sample consisted of sorted CD4+, CD8+, or CD8+CD57+ T cells (not recorded which) from PBMCs. The genes are TRBV10-3 and TRBJ1-2; 7 bases align to TRBD1. CDR3 in amino acids: CASRELMVTGVYGYTF. CDR3 coding DNA: TGTGCCAGCAGGGAGTTAATGGTAACAGGGGTCTATGGCTACACCTTC.